The 2 T cell receptor beta chains presented below share a single source sample, sequenced in a study of blood T cell repertoires in COVID-19 (dated by TCRdb to about 2020). Libraries were built with the immunoSEQ multiplex PCR assay. The source is immuneACCESS, and TCRdb retained only in-frame sequences with V and J called. Part of the clones is not carried over; for the studies checked, unresolved V genes explain less than half of this, and the remainder is unexplained. The sample includes under 50,000 clones, with 88% observed a single time. The ten largest account for approximately 9.6% of the sample. Sequenced sample: peripheral blood. The receptors stem from a man in his fifties or sixties with active COVID-19.

The table lists this clone with a few counts. This chain links TRBV5-4 with TRBJ2-2; 7 positions agree with TRBD2. V shed 4 bases and J 6 bases; nucleotides not matched to a gene: 9. Germline CDR1 is SGHNT and CDR2 is YYREEE (reference sequence). This CDR3 is built from 15 residues. The CDR3 region has the DNA TGTGCCAGCAGCCCGGGGGGTGGTAGTCCCGGGGAGCTGTTTTTT. As protein: CASSPGGGSPGELFF.

CDR3 coding DNA: TGTGCCAGCAGCCTCCCACTAGCGGGAGCGCAGACCCAGTACTTC. Translation: CASSLPLAGAQTQYF. The rearrangement links TRBV3-1 (or the pseudogene TRBV3-2) to TRBJ2-5, with 11 positions matching TRBD2. V was pared by 4 bases and J by 6 bases, with 7 bases of the junction left unmatched. From germline, CDR1 is LGHDT and CDR2 YNNKEL (reference sequence). This CDR3 has 15 residues.